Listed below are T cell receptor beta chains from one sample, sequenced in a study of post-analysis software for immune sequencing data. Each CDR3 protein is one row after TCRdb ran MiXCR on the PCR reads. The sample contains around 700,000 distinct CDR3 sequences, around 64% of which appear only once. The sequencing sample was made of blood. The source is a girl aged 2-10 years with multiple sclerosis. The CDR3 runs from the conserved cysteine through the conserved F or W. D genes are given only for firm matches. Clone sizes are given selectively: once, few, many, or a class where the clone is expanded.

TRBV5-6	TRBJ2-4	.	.	TGTGCCAGCAGCTTTGGAAAGGGGGACATTCAGTACTTC	CASSFGKGDIQYF
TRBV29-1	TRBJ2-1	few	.	TGCAGCGTCGGGTATGAGCAGTTCTTC	CSVGYEQFF
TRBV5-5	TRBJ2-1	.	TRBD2	TGTGCCAGCAGCTTAGTAGCGGGAGGGATGTACAATGAGCAGTTCTTC	CASSLVAGGMYNEQFF
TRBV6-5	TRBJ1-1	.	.	TGTGCCAGCAGTTACGGTAAGGACACTGAAGCTTTCTTT	CASSYGKDTEAFF
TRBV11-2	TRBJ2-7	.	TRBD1	TGTGCCAGCAGCCCAGTACGGACAGGGATTTTCTACGAGCAGTACTTC	CASSPVRTGIFYEQYF
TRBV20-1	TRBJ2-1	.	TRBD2	TGCAGTGCACGCGAAGAGCGGGAAGAGAGGGATGAGCAGTTCTTC	CSAREEREERDEQFF
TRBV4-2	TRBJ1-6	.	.	TGTGCCAGCAGCCAAGAAGGCATTCTTAGCTCCTATAATTCACCCCTCCACTTT	CASSQEGILSSYNSPLHF
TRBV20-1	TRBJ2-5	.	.	TGCAGTGCTCAGTCAAGTGAGACCCAGTACTTC	CSAQSSETQYF
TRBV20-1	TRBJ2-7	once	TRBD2	TGCAGTGCTAGTCCGGCTAGCGGAACGTACTACGAGCAGTACTTC	CSASPASGTYYEQYF
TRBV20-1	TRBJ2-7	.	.	TGCAGTGCTAGCGCCCTCGCGGCCCCCTCCTACGAGCAGTACTTC	CSASALAAPSYEQYF
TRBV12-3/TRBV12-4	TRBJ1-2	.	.	TGTGCCAGCAAAACAGGGAACGCTAACTATGGCTACACCTTC	CASKTGNANYGYTF
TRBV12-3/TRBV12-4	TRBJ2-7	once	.	TGTGCCAGTTGCGGGGTTAACTACGAGCAGTACTTC	CASCGVNYEQYF
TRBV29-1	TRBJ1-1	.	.	TGCAGCGTCACAAACCAGGGGAGGACTGAAGCTTTCTTT	CSVTNQGRTEAFF
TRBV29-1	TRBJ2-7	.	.	TGCAGCGTTAAACGTCCGAACTCCTACGAGCAGTACTTC	CSVKRPNSYEQYF
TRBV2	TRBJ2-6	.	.	TGTGCCAGCAGTGAAACGTGGGGCTCCGGGGCCAACGTCCTGACTTTC	CASSETWGSGANVLTF
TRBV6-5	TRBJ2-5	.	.	TGTGCCAGCAGTTCCGACGGGGTCCAAGAGACCCAGTACTTC	CASSSDGVQETQYF
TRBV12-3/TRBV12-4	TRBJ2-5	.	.	TGTGCCAGCCGTACAGGGTTGATGGAGACCCAGTACTTC	CASRTGLMETQYF
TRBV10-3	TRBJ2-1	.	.	TGTGCCAGCCGACCGGGACTTCATTCTCGCAATGGGCAGTTCTTC	CASRPGLHSRNGQFF
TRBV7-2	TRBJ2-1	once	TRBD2	TGTGCCAGCAGCTTATCGTCAGCGGGTGTGGGACTACAGTTCTTC	CASSLSSAGVGLQFF
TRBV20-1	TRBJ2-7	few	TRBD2	TGCAGTGCTACTGCGGGGACTAGAATCTTGCCCGAGCAGTACTTC	CSATAGTRILPEQYF
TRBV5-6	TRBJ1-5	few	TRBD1	TGTGCCAGCGGATACCGGGACAGGGGGCTTTCAAGCAATCAGCCCCAGCATTTT	CASGYRDRGLSSNQPQHF
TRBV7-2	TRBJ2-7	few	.	TGTGCCAGCAGCTTAGGGTCAGGTTCCTACGAGCAGTACTTC	CASSLGSGSYEQYF
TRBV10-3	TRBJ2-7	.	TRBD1	TGTGCCATCAGTGCCCCAGGACAGGGCGAATCCTCCTACGGGCAGTACTTC	CAISAPGQGESSYGQYF
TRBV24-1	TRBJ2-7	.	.	TGTGCCACCAGTGATAGGCAGCCCCGCTCCTACGAGCAGTACTTC	CATSDRQPRSYEQYF
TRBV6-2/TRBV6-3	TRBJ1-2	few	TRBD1	TGTGCCAGCAGTTACTCTTCGGACAGGGGCAGTGGCTACACCTTC	CASSYSSDRGSGYTF
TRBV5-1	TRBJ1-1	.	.	TGCGCCAGCAGCTTGGCCGACAGACAGAACACTGAAGCTTTCTTT	CASSLADRQNTEAFF
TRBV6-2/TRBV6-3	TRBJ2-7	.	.	TGTGCCAGTAGCCGTCCCTACGAGCAGTACTTC	CASSRPYEQYF
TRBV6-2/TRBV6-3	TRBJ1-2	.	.	TGTGCCAGCACCCAGCCGACAGCTAACTATGGCTACACCTTC	CASTQPTANYGYTF
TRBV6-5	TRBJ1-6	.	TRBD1	TGTGCCAGCAGTTCAGGGGGCTGGAGTTCACCCCTCCACTTT	CASSSGGWSSPLHF
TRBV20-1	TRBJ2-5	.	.	TGCAGTGCTAGAGATCTCGCAGGGCGGGTTATCGAGACCCAGTACTTC	CSARDLAGRVIETQYF
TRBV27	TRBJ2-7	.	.	TGTGCCAGCAGTTTGACGGGACTCTCCTACGAGCAGTACTTC	CASSLTGLSYEQYF
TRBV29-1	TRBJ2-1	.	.	TGCAGCGCCGGACTTTCCAGCTCCTACAATGAGCAGTTCTTC	CSAGLSSSYNEQFF
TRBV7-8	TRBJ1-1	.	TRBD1	TGTGCCAGCAGCTTACCAACAGGGGTGAGCACTGAAGCTTTCTTT	CASSLPTGVSTEAFF
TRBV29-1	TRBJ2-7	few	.	TGCAGCGTTGGAAGCGGCAGGGGCTACGAGCAGTACTTC	CSVGSGRGYEQYF
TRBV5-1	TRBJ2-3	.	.	TGCGCCAGCAGCGCCGGGACTGTACCCACAGATACGCAGTATTTT	CASSAGTVPTDTQYF
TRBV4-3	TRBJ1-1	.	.	TGCGCCAGCAGCCCACACCCGGGTTTGAACACTGAAGCTTTCTTT	CASSPHPGLNTEAFF
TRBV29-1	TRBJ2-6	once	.	TGCAGCGTTGATCAGGGGACCTCTGGGGCCAACGTCCTGACTTTC	CSVDQGTSGANVLTF
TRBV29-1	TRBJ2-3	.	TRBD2	TGCAGCGTTGATGGGGGACTAGTCAGAGATACGCAGTATTTT	CSVDGGLVRDTQYF
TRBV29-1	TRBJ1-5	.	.	TGCAGCGTCGCCGGGACACCGAACAATCAGCCCCAGCATTTT	CSVAGTPNNQPQHF
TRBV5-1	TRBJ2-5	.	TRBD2	TGCGCCAGCAGCTTCTCAGGAGCGGGGGCGGAGGAGACCCAGTACTTC	CASSFSGAGAEETQYF
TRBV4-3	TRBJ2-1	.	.	TGCGCCAGCAGCCAGTCACAGGCGTGGAACAATGAGCAGTTCTTC	CASSQSQAWNNEQFF
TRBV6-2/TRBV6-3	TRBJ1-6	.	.	TGTGCCAGCAGTTACACAGGTACATCGGGCTATAATTCACCCCTCCACTTT	CASSYTGTSGYNSPLHF
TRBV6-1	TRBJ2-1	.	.	TGTGCCAGCTCCTGGGTCGGGAATGAGCAGTTCTTC	CASSWVGNEQFF
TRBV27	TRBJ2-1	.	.	TGTGCCAGCCTTCCAAGCTCGGCCGGCGGTTACGAGCAGTTCTTC	CASLPSSAGGYEQFF
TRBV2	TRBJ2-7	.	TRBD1	TGTGCCAGCAGGGGAAGACAGGGACGGTACGAGCAGTACTTC	CASRGRQGRYEQYF
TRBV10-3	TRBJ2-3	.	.	TGTGCCATCAGTGATTCTTTGGCCACAGATACGCAGTATTTT	CAISDSLATDTQYF
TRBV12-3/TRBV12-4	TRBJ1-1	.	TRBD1	TGTGCCAGCAGTTTAGAGGACAGGGTTTTAGCTTTCTTT	CASSLEDRVLAFF
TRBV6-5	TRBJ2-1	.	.	TGTGCCAGCACGTCGGACGGACTGTACAATGAGCAGTTCTTC	CASTSDGLYNEQFF
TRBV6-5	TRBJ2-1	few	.	TGTGCCAGCAGTTTGGAACCGCCAGGGAATGAGCAGTTCTTC	CASSLEPPGNEQFF
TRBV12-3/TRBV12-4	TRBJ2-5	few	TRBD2	TGTGCCAGCAGTTCGACTAGCGGGGGGTACGAGACCCAGTACTTC	CASSSTSGGYETQYF
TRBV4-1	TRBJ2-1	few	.	TGCGCCAGCAGCCAAGATCCCTCGGGGTCCTTGTACAATGAGCAGTTCTTC	CASSQDPSGSLYNEQFF
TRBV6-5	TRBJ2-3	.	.	TGTGCCAGCAGTTACTCGATGCGGGGCGGACAGTATTTT	CASSYSMRGGQYF
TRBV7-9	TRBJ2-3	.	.	TGTGCCAGCAGCTTAGGGACCGCGGCAAGCACAGATACGCAGTATTTT	CASSLGTAASTDTQYF
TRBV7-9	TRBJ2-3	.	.	TGTGCCAGCAGCTTGGGCAGGGCAGCTCTGGGAGATACGCAGTATTTT	CASSLGRAALGDTQYF
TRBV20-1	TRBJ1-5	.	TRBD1	TGCAGTGCTCCCGGGACAGGAACGAATCAGCCCCAGCATTTT	CSAPGTGTNQPQHF